Each of the 27 T cell receptor beta chains below was sequenced from the same sample in a study of CD8 T cells in ankylosing spondylitis. TCRdb passed the 5' RACE reads through MiXCR, listing each CDR3 protein once. Among about 340,000 distinct CDR3 sequences, around 15% were seen once, and the ten largest hold roughly 0.99%. The sequenced sample consisted of blood, either unsorted or a sorted T cell fraction (not recorded which). Every receptor here comes from a male donor with ankylosing spondylitis or in good health (not recorded which).

This clonotype has only a few counts. V gene TRBV20-1 combines with J gene TRBJ1-4; weak D call: TRBD1 (6 bases). Per germline, CDR1 DFQATT and CDR2 SNEGSKA (reference sequence). Trimming removed 4 bases from V and 0 bases from J, with 9 bases in between. The CDR3 has 14 residues. The CDR3 DNA sequence: TGCAGTGCTACCACAGGGTCAACTAATGAAAAACTGTTTTTT. Its translation: CSATTGSTNEKLFF.

Ten or more counts support this clonotype. The rearrangement joins TRBV12-3 or TRBV12-4 to TRBJ1-6; 11 nucleotides match TRBD1. The CDR3 consists of 18 residues. V lost 7 bases and J lost 0; bases outside the gene matches: 8. The CDR3 reads CASNRGQGVASYNSPLHF. In DNA, the CDR3 is TGTGCCAGCAACCGGGGACAGGGGGTCGCCTCCTATAATTCACCCCTCCACTTT.

The chain couples TRBV6-5 to TRBJ1-3; D is unclear. CDR1 is MNHEY, CDR2 SVGAGI, per germline. V lost 2 bases to trimming and J lost 0 bases, with 5 bases between them. There are 14 residues in the CDR3. CDR3 in DNA: TGTGCCAGCAGTTACGGGTCCTCTGGAAACACCATATATTTT. Translation: CASSYGSSGNTIYF.

This clonotype was picked up a small number of times. The rearrangement links TRBV5-1 to TRBJ2-3; the D is unclear. The germline gives CDR1 SGHRS, CDR2 YFSETQ. This CDR3 comprises 13 residues. V was pared by 0 bases and J by 7 bases, with 9 bases between. CDR3 amino acids: CASSLGGLNTQYF. As DNA, the CDR3 is TGCGCCAGCAGCTTGGGGGGTCTGAATACGCAGTATTTT.

The rearrangement joins TRBV20-1 to TRBJ2-3; no clear D gene. Germline V lookup: CDR1 DFQATT, CDR2 SNEGSKA (reference sequence). This CDR3 region has 14 residues. Trimming removed 3 bases at V and 2 bases at J, with 12 bases between. Here the CDR3 reads CSASSLGDTDTQYF. CDR3 coding DNA: TGCAGTGCTAGCTCTTTGGGTGACACAGATACGCAGTATTTT.

This clonotype was seen at least ten times. The chain recombines TRBV5-1 with TRBJ2-7, with 8 bases fitting TRBD2. The CDR3 is 16 residues long. V trimming: 0 bases; J trimming: 0 bases; junction bases outside the gene matches: 5. Germline V gene lookup returns CDR1 SGHRS and CDR2 YFSETQ. DNA of the CDR3: TGCGCCAGCAGCTTGGGTTGGAGCGGGGGCTCCTACGAGCAGTACTTC. It codes for CASSLGWSGGSYEQYF.

This clonotype appeared a few times. The gene calls are TRBV9 and TRBJ2-3, with a possible D match to TRBD2 (7 bases). CDR3 length: 16 residues. V was pared by 0 bases and J by 1 base, with 12 bases between. Per germline, CDR1 SGDLS and CDR2 YYNGEE. In nucleotides, the CDR3 is TGTGCCAGCAGCGTAGAAGTGGGGGGGCGCACAGATACGCAGTATTTT. Encoded protein: CASSVEVGGRTDTQYF.

This clonotype has only a few counts. J is TRBJ2-5 and V is TRBV5-1; D call uncertain. There are 13 residues in the CDR3. Looked up from germline, CDR1 is SGHRS and CDR2 is YFSETQ. V lost 4 bases and J lost 10, with 17 bases in between. The CDR3 is CASSPGPPYDQYF. The CDR3, as DNA: TGCGCCAGCAGCCCCGGGCCCCCCTATGACCAGTACTTC. The whole variable domain, filled in from reference TRBV5-1 and TRBJ2-5, reads KAGVTQTPRYLIKTRGQQVTLSCSPISGHRSVSWYQQTPGQGLQFLFEYFSETQRNKGNFPGRFSGRQFSNSRSEMNVSTLELGDSALYLCASSPGPPYDQYFGPGTRLLVL.

V gene TRBV5-5 combines with J gene TRBJ1-2; tentatively, D is TRBD1 (5 bases). V lost 3 bases and J 3 bases, leaving 18 bases between the germline ends. The CDR3 spans 16 residues. Germline V gene sequence: CDR1 SGHKS, CDR2 YYEKEE (reference sequence). The CDR3: CASSYGAYGTDYGYTF. For the CDR3, the DNA is TGTGCCAGCAGCTACGGAGCGTATGGGACGGACTATGGCTACACCTTC. Complete variable domain (other parts from reference TRBV5-5 and TRBJ1-2): DAGVTQSPTHLIKTRGQQVTLRCSPISGHKSVSWYQQVLGQGPQFIFQYYEKEERGRGNFPDRFSARQFPNYSSELNVNALLLGDSALYLCASSYGAYGTDYGYTFGSGTRLTVV.

In its sample, this clonotype was seen many times. This rearrangement joins TRBV10-3 to TRBJ1-1; TRBD1 agrees at 7 bases. The trim removed 6 bases at V and 3 bases at J, leaving 4 bases unmatched. CDR1 and CDR2 (germline): ENHRY, SYGVKD. The CDR3 is 13 amino acids. This CDR3 is CAIRSQGDTEAFF. The CDR3 nucleotides are TGTGCCATCAGAAGCCAGGGGGACACTGAAGCTTTCTTT.

Many counts were recorded for this clonotype. The chain combines TRBV6-1 with TRBJ2-7, with 9 positions matching TRBD1. Germline CDR1 reads MNHNS; CDR2 reads SASEGT. CDR3 size: 15 residues. V shed 6 bases, J shed 3 bases, and the junction held 9 bases outside the gene matches. The CDR3 DNA reads as TGTGCCAGCAGGGCGCCCGGGACAGGGCTCTACGAGCAGTACTTC. Amino acid sequence: CASRAPGTGLYEQYF.

Many counts were recorded for this clonotype. This rearrangement joins TRBV20-1 to TRBJ2-5; D gene unclear. The CDR3 is 11 residues long. In germline, CDR1 is DFQATT, CDR2 SNEGSKA (reference sequence). V was clipped by 8 bases and J by 5 bases, with 12 bases between them. The CDR3 protein is CSPLTRETQYF. The CDR3 region has the DNA TGCAGTCCCCTGACTCGCGAGACCCAGTACTTC.

This clonotype was picked up a small number of times. The chain has TRBV12-3 or TRBV12-4 and TRBJ2-7; perhaps TRBD1 as D (6 bases). The CDR3 has 14 residues. V was trimmed by 3 bases and J by 7 bases, leaving 16 bases between them. This CDR3 reads CASSFGSYQGEQYF. The CDR3, as DNA: TGTGCCAGCAGTTTTGGTTCCTACCAGGGGGAGCAGTACTTC.

This clonotype was observed a few times. The chain links TRBV6-5 to TRBJ2-1, with TRBD2 identical over 7 bases. Germline V gives CDR1 MNHEY, CDR2 SVGAGI. The CDR3 is 16 amino acids. J was trimmed by 6 bases and V by 4 bases; bases with no gene match: 12. The CDR3 spells CASSSRGEGRVNEQFF. CDR3 DNA: TGTGCCAGCAGTTCCCGGGGGGAGGGAAGGGTCAATGAGCAGTTCTTC.

The rearrangement links TRBV12-3 or TRBV12-4 to TRBJ2-3; 10 bases match TRBD2. This CDR3 has 15 residues. The J segment lost 2 bases and the V segment lost 6 bases, leaving 5 bases of the junction unmatched. The CDR3 sequence is CASRLTSGDTDTQYF. CDR3 coding DNA: TGTGCCAGCAGACTTACTAGCGGGGACACAGATACGCAGTATTTT.

This clonotype was recorded a few times. The gene calls are TRBV5-1 and TRBJ1-5; weak D call: TRBD1 (5 bases). This CDR3 has 15 residues. The V end was cut by 4 bases, the J end by 2 bases, with 13 bases between. Germline CDR1 and CDR2: SGHRS and YFSETQ. The CDR3 is CASSPAGIGNQPQHF. The CDR3 bases are TGCGCCAGCAGCCCCGCAGGGATTGGCAATCAGCCCCAGCATTTT.

This chain uses TRBV4-1 with TRBJ1-1; D uncertain. This CDR3 contains 15 residues. Looked up from germline, CDR1 is MGHRA and CDR2 is YSYEKL. Trimming removed 4 bases from V and 5 bases from J, with 17 bases in between. CDR3 bases: TGCGCCAGCAGCCCCCAGGAGGCCCAGAGAACTGAAGCTTTCTTT. Translation gives CASSPQEAQRTEAFF.

This clonotype was detected ten times or more. The CDR3 sequence is CASSSDATGELFF. The CDR3 DNA sequence: TGCGCCAGCAGCTCGGACGCCACCGGGGAGCTGTTTTTT. V usage is TRBV5-1 and J usage is TRBJ2-2, with no clear D. V lost 3 bases to trimming and J lost 4 bases, with 7 bases between them. This CDR3 region has 13 residues. Germline assignment: CDR1 SGHRS and CDR2 YFSETQ.

This clonotype was counted only a few times. The chain employs TRBV10-3 and TRBJ1-2; TRBD1 matches 9 bases. Germline V gene data show CDR1 as ENHRY and CDR2 as SYGVKD. V lost 4 bases, J lost 6 bases, and 3 bases stayed unmatched. This CDR3 comprises 13 residues. CDR3 nucleotides: TGTGCCATCAGTGGGGGACAGGGCAATGGCTACACCTTC. As protein: CAISGGQGNGYTF.

J is TRBJ2-3 and V is TRBV2, with unresolved D. Germline CDR1 is SNHLY and CDR2 is FYNNEI. This CDR3 is built from 16 residues. V lost 3 bases to trimming and J lost 3 bases, with 16 bases between them. Here the CDR3 DNA reads TGTGCCAGCAGTGATCTAAAGCGAGAGCAAACAGATACGCAGTATTTT. This translates into CASSDLKREQTDTQYF.

V is TRBV20-1 and J is TRBJ2-5; 7 nucleotides line up with TRBD1. The CDR3 totals 13 residues. The J segment lost 4 bases and the V segment lost 0 bases, leaving 2 bases of the junction unmatched. The germline V gene encodes CDR1 DFQATT and CDR2 SNEGSKA (reference sequence). For the CDR3, the DNA is TGCAGTGCTAGAGAGGCAGGGGGAGAGACCCAGTACTTC. It codes for CSAREAGGETQYF.

The chain links TRBV5-1 to TRBJ1-1, with D possibly matching TRBD1 (6 bases). In germline, CDR1 is SGHRS, CDR2 YFSETQ. This CDR3 has 12 residues. V gave up 0 bases and J gave up 8 bases, with 8 bases separating them. The DNA for the CDR3 is TGCGCCAGCAGCTTGGACGGGACAGAAGCTTTCTTT. Protein sequence: CASSLDGTEAFF.

This clonotype has more than one count but fewer than ten. The genes are TRBV5-1 and TRBJ2-3; no reliable D call. Germline CDR1 SGHRS, CDR2 YFSETQ. The V gene lost 4 bases and the J gene lost 6 bases, with 12 bases spanning the gap. This CDR3 has 13 amino acids. CDR3 sequence (DNA): TGCGCCAGCAGCACGACACGTTCGGATACGCAGTATTTT. Its translation: CASSTTRSDTQYF.

This clonotype showed up just a few times. The chain combines TRBV5-1 with TRBJ2-7; TRBD1 matches 9 bases. Germline assignment: CDR1 SGHRS and CDR2 YFSETQ. Germline trimming cut 4 bases from V and 3 bases from J; bases unmatched to any gene: 5. The CDR3 runs to 14 residues. The CDR3 spells CASSPQTGGYEQYF. As DNA, the CDR3 is TGCGCCAGCAGCCCACAGACAGGGGGCTACGAGCAGTACTTC.

The CDR3 sequence is CAWSASAGGGKQYF. CDR3 in DNA: TGTGCCTGGAGTGCGAGCGCAGGGGGCGGGAAGCAGTATTTT. The rearrangement uses TRBV30 and TRBJ2-3, with 8 bases fitting TRBD1. CDR1 and CDR2 from the germline V gene are GTSNPN and SVGIG (reference sequence). The CDR3 loop spans 14 amino acids. V gave up 1 base and J gave up 11 bases; unmatched junction bases: 11.

In its sample, this clonotype was seen a few times. The chain combines TRBV5-1 with TRBJ2-1; tentatively, D is TRBD2 (6 bases). The CDR3 contains 14 residues. Germline CDR1 reads SGHRS; CDR2 reads YFSETQ. Trimming removed 4 bases at V and 4 bases at J, with 12 bases between. The CDR3 loop reads CASSPQEGYNEQFF. CDR3 DNA sequence: TGCGCCAGCAGCCCCCAGGAGGGTTACAATGAGCAGTTCTTC.

The rearrangement joins TRBV15 to TRBJ2-7; D possibly corresponds to TRBD2 (5 bases). Trimming removed 0 bases from V and 1 base from J, with 10 bases in between. Germline CDR1 and CDR2: LNHNV and YYDKDF (reference sequence). The CDR3 is 15 amino acids. DNA of the CDR3: TGTGCCACCAGCAGAGATTATCGGGGATCCTACGAGCAGTACTTC. Residues: CATSRDYRGSYEQYF.